The T cell receptor beta chain described here comes from a study of regulatory T cells in long-lasting Graves disease. The wider study: Graves' patients with a new diagnosis had received antithyroid drugs under 3 months.

Building of the TCR beta libraries involved iRepertoire HTBI primers and Arm-PCR of CDR3 regions. TCRdb re-called the multiplex PCR reads with MiXCR, one entry per CDR3 protein. Here the sample spans approximately 540,000 distinct CDR3 sequences, 9.5% to 15% being singletons. Germline-derived CDR1 and CDR2 are SEHNR and FQNEAQ (reference sequence). V gave up 0 bases and J gave up 1 base, with 7 bases separating them. This CDR3 spans 15 amino acids. Described time point: newly diagnosed GD, antithyroid drugs for less than 3 months. There was RNA extracted from PBMCs, and the TCR library was made from it. This same sample was also taken into another study, of T cells in Graves' hyperthyroidism and ophthalmopathy. As reported in that work: Blood also held most thyroid clonotypes expanded beyond 0.001.

Sequenced material: peripheral blood mononuclear cells (PBMCs), taken at new diagnosis, from a patient treated with antithyroid drugs. The chain links TRBV7-9 to TRBJ2-1; perhaps TRBD2 as D (5 bases). The sequence derives from a woman aged 25 to 39 with Graves disease. CDR3 in amino acids: CASSLAAGSYNEQFF. CDR3 sequence (DNA): TGTGCCAGCAGCTTAGCGGCGGGTTCCTACAATGAGCAGTTCTTC.